These 21 T cell receptor beta chains share one sample of origin, sequenced in a study of OX40 agonist ivuxolimab in advanced cancers. The receptor library was made with the immunoSEQ multiplex PCR assay. The immuneACCESS repertoire file appears here via TCRdb, limited to in-frame rearrangements. These files lack a portion of the clones; in checked studies, under half of the deficit traces to unresolved V genes, and the cause of the others is not known. Counted in this sample were about 61,000 clones; approximately 86% of them appeared once. Together, the top ten hold roughly 0.6% of the sample. The material was CD4+ or CD8+ T cells sorted from blood, obtained in a trial of the OX40 agonist ivuxolimab. The receptors here all came from an adult with an advanced solid tumor such as melanoma, head and neck, liver or kidney cancer.

The chain employs TRBV28 and TRBJ1-3; unclear D gene. The CDR3 is 15 amino acids. The germline V and J ends were trimmed by 7 bases and 2 bases, with 15 bases remaining between them. Germline V gene data show CDR1 as MDHEN and CDR2 as SYDVKM. CDR3 region: CASMGWGVTGNTIYF. The DNA for the CDR3 is TGTGCCAGCATGGGGTGGGGAGTTACTGGAAACACCATATATTTT.

The genes are TRBV11-2 and TRBJ2-1; possibly TRBD1 for D (6 bases). The CDR3 has 15 amino acids. The germline V and J ends were trimmed by 4 bases and 3 bases, with 13 bases remaining between them. CDR1 and CDR2 from the germline V gene are SGHAT and FQNNGV. The CDR3 DNA is TGTGCCAGCAGCTCCCAGGGGATGCACTACAATGAGCAGTTCTTC. Translation: CASSSQGMHYNEQFF. Looking up the rest from reference TRBV11-2 and TRBJ2-1 gives the full variable domain: EAGVAQSPRYKIIEKRQSVAFWCNPISGHATLYWYQQILGQGPKLLIQFQNNGVVDDSQLPKDRFSAERLKGVDSTLKIQPAKLEDSAVYLCASSSQGMHYNEQFFGPGTRLTVL.

The chain recombines TRBV7-2 with TRBJ1-5; D call uncertain. The CDR3 covers 14 residues. Per germline, CDR1 SGHTA and CDR2 FQGNSA. Trimming left V 1 base short and J 2 bases short, with 6 bases between. The CDR3 is CASSLVGGNQPQHF. The CDR3 DNA reads as TGTGCCAGCAGCTTAGTCGGTGGCAATCAGCCCCAGCATTTT.

The J gene is TRBJ2-1, the V gene TRBV4-1; 8 nucleotides match TRBD2. CDR1 is MGHRA and CDR2 is YSYEKL in the germline V gene. The CDR3 is 16 amino acids. Losses at the gene ends were 1 base for V and 10 bases for J; bases not matched to a gene: 12. The CDR3 region has the DNA TGCGCCAGCAGCCAAGTAAAACTAGCGGCGCGCTACGAGCAGTTCTTC. Encoded protein: CASSQVKLAARYEQFF.

This clone was counted a single time. The rearrangement joins TRBV6-5 to TRBJ1-4; 8 bases map to TRBD1. With V trimmed by 2 bases and J by 4 bases, 6 bases remained unmatched. From germline, CDR1 is MNHEY and CDR2 SVGAGI. The CDR3 contains 16 residues. The CDR3 DNA follows: TGTGCCAGCAGTTACACCTACAGGGGGTATAATGAAAAACTGTTTTTT. This gives the protein CASSYTYRGYNEKLFF.

This clone showed up just a few times. This CDR3 is CASSTEEAVTEAFF. The CDR3 coding sequence is TGTGCCAGCAGCACCGAGGAGGCAGTCACTGAAGCTTTCTTT. The rearrangement uses TRBV7-9 and TRBJ1-1; no reliable D call. The germline V gene has CDR1 SEHNR and CDR2 FQNEAQ (reference sequence). Trimming cost V 5 bases and J 4 bases, with 14 bases left between them. The CDR3 is 14 residues long.

V usage is TRBV4-2 and J usage is TRBJ2-7; D gene ambiguous. The ends were cut back, 1 base at V and 0 bases at J, with 4 bases in the middle. The CDR3 has 13 amino acids. Germline V lookup: CDR1 LGHNA, CDR2 YNFKEQ. The CDR3, as DNA: TGTGCCAGCAGCCAAGGTCCCTCCTACGAGCAGTACTTC. Residues: CASSQGPSYEQYF.

In DNA form, the CDR3 reads TGTGCCAGCAGTTCCCGAGGAGTAAGCGGAGCAGATACGCAGTATTTT. Amino acid sequence: CASSSRGVSGADTQYF. The chain employs TRBV6-6 and TRBJ2-3, with D perhaps matching TRBD2 (5 bases). This CDR3 has 16 amino acids. The germline V gene encodes CDR1 MNHNY and CDR2 SVGAGI (reference sequence). V was pared by 4 bases and J by 4 bases, with 18 bases between.

The chain has TRBV19 and TRBJ2-3; 8 positions match TRBD2. Germline V gene lookup returns CDR1 LNHDA and CDR2 SQIVND (reference sequence). With V trimmed by 3 bases and J by 0 bases, 5 bases remained unmatched. The CDR3 sequence is 16 residues long. In DNA, the CDR3 is TGTGCCAGTAGTATGTTAGCTAGCGGGAGCACAGATACGCAGTATTTT. Protein product: CASSMLASGSTDTQYF.

The V call is TRBV2, the J call TRBJ2-1; D is undetermined. Germline CDR1 reads SNHLY; CDR2 reads FYNNEI. Deletions cut 0 bases from V and 5 bases from J, with 20 bases between. This CDR3 is built from 18 residues. The CDR3 reads CASSEAEVIRSLNNEQFF. The DNA for the CDR3 is TGTGCCAGCAGTGAAGCTGAGGTCATCCGGAGCCTTAACAATGAGCAGTTCTTC.

J is TRBJ2-3 and V is TRBV29-1, with unresolved D. CDR1 and CDR2 from the germline V gene are SQVTM and ANQGSEA. The V gene lost 4 bases and the J gene lost 6 bases, with 8 bases spanning the gap. CDR3 size: 11 residues. The CDR3 reads CSVGSVDTQYF. The DNA of the CDR3 is TGCAGCGTTGGAAGTGTGGATACGCAGTATTTT.

CDR3 coding DNA: TGTGCCAGCACCTCACAGGCGAGCTCCTACGAGCAGTACTTC. Protein product: CASTSQASSYEQYF. This rearrangement joins TRBV28 to TRBJ2-7, with a possible D match to TRBD1 (5 bases). The CDR3 totals 14 residues. Germline V gene lookup returns CDR1 MDHEN and CDR2 SYDVKM. V gave up 7 bases and J gave up 0 bases, with 13 bases separating them.

The chain employs TRBV13 and TRBJ2-7, with unresolved D. The ends were cut back, 2 bases at V and 4 bases at J, with 6 bases in the middle. Germline lookup yields CDR1 PRHDT and CDR2 FYEKMQ (reference sequence). The CDR3 is made up of 12 amino acids. CDR3 amino acids: CASSLRAYEQYF. CDR3 bases: TGTGCCAGCAGCTTACGGGCATACGAGCAGTACTTC.

This rearrangement joins TRBV6-5 to TRBJ2-5, with D possibly TRBD2 on 6 matching bases. The CDR3 is 14 amino acids. Between the trimmed V and J ends, which lost 0 bases and 4 bases, there was a span of 9 bases. Germline values: CDR1 MNHEY, CDR2 SVGAGI. CDR3 DNA sequence: TGTGCCAGCAGTTACTCGATCGGGGGAGAGACCCAGTACTTC. This sequence encodes CASSYSIGGETQYF.

This clone appeared a few times. This rearrangement joins TRBV4-1 to TRBJ2-7; possibly TRBD1 or TRBD2 for D (5 bases each). Germline loops: CDR1 MGHRA, CDR2 YSYEKL. This CDR3 is built from 14 residues. Trimming left V 4 bases short and J 4 bases short, with 14 bases between. The CDR3 DNA follows: TGCGCCAGCAGCCCCCGGGACGCCACATACGAGCAGTACTTC. Translation: CASSPRDATYEQYF.

This chain uses TRBV10-3 with TRBJ2-1; D remains unclear. The germline V gene has CDR1 ENHRY and CDR2 SYGVKD. Trimming stripped 8 bases from V and 3 bases from J, with 5 bases between. The length of the CDR3 is 11 residues. This CDR3 reads CAIRYYNEQFF. The DNA of the CDR3 is TGTGCCATCCGCTACTACAATGAGCAGTTCTTC.

The gene calls are TRBV2 and TRBJ1-2; perhaps TRBD1 as D (6 bases). CDR3 length: 13 residues. Trimming removed 11 bases from V and 0 bases from J, with 13 bases in between. Germline V CDR1 and CDR2: SNHLY, FYNNEI. The DNA for the CDR3 is TGTGCCGGGGTCAGGGGAGCTAACTATGGCTACACCTTC. It is translated as CAGVRGANYGYTF.

The J gene is TRBJ1-2, the V gene TRBV19; D may be TRBD1 (5 bases). Germline V gene lookup returns CDR1 LNHDA and CDR2 SQIVND (reference sequence). The V and J ends lost 6 bases and 6 bases respectively, with 14 bases between them. This CDR3 has 13 residues. The CDR3 DNA follows: TGTGCCAGTAGGAGCCGAGGGGAGGATGGCTACACCTTC. It specifies CASRSRGEDGYTF.

The gene calls are TRBV30 and TRBJ1-5; TRBD1 might be the D (5 bases). This CDR3 is 12 amino acids long. Germline CDR1 GTSNPN, CDR2 SVGIG (reference sequence). Trimming cost V 6 bases and J 5 bases, with 11 bases left between them. Here the CDR3 reads CACGGGYQPQHF. CDR3 nucleotides: TGTGCCTGCGGGGGGGGATATCAGCCCCAGCATTTT.

V is TRBV13 and J is TRBJ2-2; TRBD1 matches 8 bases. This CDR3 is 16 amino acids long. Germline CDR1 and CDR2: PRHDT and FYEKMQ (reference sequence). The trim removed 4 bases at V and 4 bases at J, leaving 8 bases unmatched. CDR3 protein: CASSSRTGSGTGELFF. In DNA form, the CDR3 reads TGTGCCAGCAGCTCCCGGACAGGGAGTGGCACCGGGGAGCTGTTTTTT.

V gene TRBV29-1 combines with J gene TRBJ2-5, with 10 nucleotides matching TRBD1. CDR1 and CDR2 from the germline V gene are SQVTM and ANQGSEA. V dropped 7 bases and J dropped 1; count of bases not matched to a gene: 12. There are 16 residues in the CDR3. The CDR3 region has the DNA TGCAGCGCCCGACAGGGGGCGGGTGGGATCCAAGAGACCCAGTACTTC. The encoded protein is CSARQGAGGIQETQYF.